Listed below are T cell receptor beta chains from one sample, sequenced in a study of T cell responses to AZD1222 COVID-19 vaccine. Assay used: immunoSEQ multiplex PCR; TCRdb lists only in-frame clones, some missing. In the table there are some 130,000 clones, about 90% of which are singletons. The sample was peripheral blood, taken on day 0 of AZD1222 vaccination. Receptor source: an adult in good health. The CDR3 runs from the conserved cysteine through the conserved F or W. The D gene is left open where the match is weak. Some rows have no size entry. The others give once, few or many, or a class for an expanded clone.

D,J,V,size,DNA,CDR3
NA,TRBJ1-1,TRBV4-2,NA,TGTGCCAGCAGTGAGGGGAGCACTGAAGCTTTCTTT,CASSEGSTEAFF
NA,TRBJ1-6,TRBV5-4,NA,TGTGCCAGCAGCTTGGTATCGGGGACTTCACCCCTCCACTTT,CASSLVSGTSPLHF
TRBD1,TRBJ2-7,TRBV5-4,few,TGTGCCAGCAGCTGGGGGACAGACTACGAGCAGTACTTC,CASSWGTDYEQYF
NA,TRBJ2-6,TRBV28,NA,TGTGCCAGCAGCCCCGAACAGGGTACGAGCGTTATCTCTGGGGCCAACGTCCTGACTTTC,CASSPEQGTSVISGANVLTF
TRBD1,TRBJ2-7,TRBV7-9,NA,TGTGCCAGCAGTCCCGAGGGGGCCTCCTACGAGCAGTACTTC,CASSPEGASYEQYF
NA,TRBJ1-2,TRBV3-1/TRBV3-2,NA,TGTGCCAGCAGCCAAGATGCCCGAGACTACACCTTC,CASSQDARDYTF
NA,TRBJ2-5,TRBV6-4,NA,TGTGCCAGCAGTGACGGCGGCTATCAAGAGACCCAGTACTTC,CASSDGGYQETQYF
NA,TRBJ1-1,TRBV28,NA,TGTGCCAGCAGTCCCGGGACGGTGAACACTGAAGCTTTCTTT,CASSPGTVNTEAFF
TRBD1,TRBJ2-7,TRBV6-5,NA,TGTGCCAGCAGCAAACAGGGGGCCTACGAGCAGTACTTC,CASSKQGAYEQYF
TRBD2,TRBJ2-1,TRBV5-1,NA,TGCGCCAGCAGCCATCCTCTAACTAGCGGGAGGGCCTCGTCCTACAATGAGCAGTTCTTC,CASSHPLTSGRASSYNEQFF
NA,TRBJ1-1,TRBV27,NA,TGTGCCAGCAGTTTATTTCAGTTTAACACTGAAGCTTTCTTT,CASSLFQFNTEAFF
NA,TRBJ1-1,TRBV28,NA,TGTGCCAGCAGTTTCCCCCTAATGAACACTGAAGCTTTCTTT,CASSFPLMNTEAFF
NA,TRBJ2-1,TRBV28,NA,TGTGCCAGCAGTCCCATGAGCGGGTCCGGTCCCAATGAGCAGTTCTTC,CASSPMSGSGPNEQFF
NA,TRBJ1-5,TRBV15,NA,TGTGCCACCAGCAGAGTGGGGGCGGGGGTTGGGGATCAGCCCCAGCATTTT,CATSRVGAGVGDQPQHF
NA,TRBJ2-7,TRBV28,NA,TGTGCCAGCAGTTTATTTGAGGGCTTCTCTAGCGAGCAGTACTTC,CASSLFEGFSSEQYF
TRBD1,TRBJ1-4,TRBV2,NA,TGTGCCAGCACAACGGGACAGGGGCCTGAAAAACTGTTTTTT,CASTTGQGPEKLFF